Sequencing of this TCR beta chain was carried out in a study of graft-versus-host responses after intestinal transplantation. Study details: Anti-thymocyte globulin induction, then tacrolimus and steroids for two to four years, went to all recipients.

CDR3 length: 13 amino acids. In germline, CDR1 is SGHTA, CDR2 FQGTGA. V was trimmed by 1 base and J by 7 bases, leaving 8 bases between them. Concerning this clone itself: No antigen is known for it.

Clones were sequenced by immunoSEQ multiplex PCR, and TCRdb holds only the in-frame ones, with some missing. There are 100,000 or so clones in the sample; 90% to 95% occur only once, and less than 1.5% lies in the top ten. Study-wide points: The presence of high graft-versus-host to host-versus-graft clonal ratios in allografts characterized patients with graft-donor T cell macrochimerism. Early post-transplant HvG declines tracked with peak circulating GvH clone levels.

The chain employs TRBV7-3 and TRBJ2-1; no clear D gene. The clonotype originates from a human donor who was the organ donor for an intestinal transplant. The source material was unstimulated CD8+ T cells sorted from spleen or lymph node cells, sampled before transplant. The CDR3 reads CASSLIDGNEQFF. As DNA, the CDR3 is TGTGCCAGCAGCTTAATTGACGGGAATGAGCAGTTCTTC.